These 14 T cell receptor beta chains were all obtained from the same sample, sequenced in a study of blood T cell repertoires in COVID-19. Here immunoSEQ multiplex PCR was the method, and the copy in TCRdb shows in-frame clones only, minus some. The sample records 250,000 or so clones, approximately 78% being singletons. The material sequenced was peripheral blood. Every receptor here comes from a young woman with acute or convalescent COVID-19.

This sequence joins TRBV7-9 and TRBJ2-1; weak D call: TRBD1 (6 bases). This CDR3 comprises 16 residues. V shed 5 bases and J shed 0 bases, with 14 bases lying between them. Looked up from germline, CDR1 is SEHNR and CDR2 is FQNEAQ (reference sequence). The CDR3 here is CASSPITGSSYNEQFF. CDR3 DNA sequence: TGTGCCAGCAGCCCCATAACAGGGAGCTCCTACAATGAGCAGTTCTTC. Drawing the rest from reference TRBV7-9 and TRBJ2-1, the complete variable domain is DTGVSQNPRHKITKRGQNVTFRCDPISEHNRLYWYRQTLGQGPEFLTYFQNEAQLEKSRLLSDRFSAERPKGSFSTLEIQRTEQGDSAMYLCASSPITGSSYNEQFFGPGTRLTVL.

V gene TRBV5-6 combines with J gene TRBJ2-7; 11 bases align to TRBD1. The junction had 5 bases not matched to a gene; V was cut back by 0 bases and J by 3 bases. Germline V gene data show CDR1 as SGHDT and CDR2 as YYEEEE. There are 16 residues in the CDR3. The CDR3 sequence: CASSLGSGTGGYEQYF. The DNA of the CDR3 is TGTGCCAGCAGCTTGGGTTCCGGGACAGGGGGCTACGAGCAGTACTTC. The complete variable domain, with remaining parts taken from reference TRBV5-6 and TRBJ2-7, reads DAGVTQSPTHLIKTRGQQVTLRCSPKSGHDTVSWYQQALGQGPQFIFQYYEEEERQRGNFPDRFSGHQFPNYSSELNVNALLLGDSALYLCASSLGSGTGGYEQYFGPGTRLTVT.

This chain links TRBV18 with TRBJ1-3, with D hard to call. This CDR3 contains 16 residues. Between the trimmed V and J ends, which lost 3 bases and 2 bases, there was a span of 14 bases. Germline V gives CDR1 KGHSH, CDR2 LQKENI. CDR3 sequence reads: CASSPPGLGAGNTIYF. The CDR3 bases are TGTGCCAGCTCACCCCCGGGTCTCGGCGCTGGAAACACCATATATTTT.

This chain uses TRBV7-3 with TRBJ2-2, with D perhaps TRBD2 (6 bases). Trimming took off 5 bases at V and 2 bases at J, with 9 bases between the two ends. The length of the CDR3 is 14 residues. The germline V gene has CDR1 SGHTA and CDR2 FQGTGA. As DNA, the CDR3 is TGTGCCAGCAGCGGACTACCCAACACCGGGGAGCTGTTTTTT. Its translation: CASSGLPNTGELFF.

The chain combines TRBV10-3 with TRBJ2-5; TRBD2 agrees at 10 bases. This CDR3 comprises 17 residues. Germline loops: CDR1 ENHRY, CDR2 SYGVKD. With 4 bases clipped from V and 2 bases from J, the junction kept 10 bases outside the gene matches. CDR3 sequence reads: CAISVGLAGEGQETQYF. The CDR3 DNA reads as TGTGCCATCAGTGTTGGGCTAGCGGGAGAGGGGCAAGAGACCCAGTACTTC.

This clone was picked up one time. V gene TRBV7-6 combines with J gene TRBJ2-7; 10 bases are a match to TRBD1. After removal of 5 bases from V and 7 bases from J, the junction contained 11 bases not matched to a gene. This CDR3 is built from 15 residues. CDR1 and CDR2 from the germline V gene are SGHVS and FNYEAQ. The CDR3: CASSMTGGWYDEQYF. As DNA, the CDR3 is TGTGCCAGCAGCATGACAGGGGGCTGGTATGATGAGCAGTACTTC. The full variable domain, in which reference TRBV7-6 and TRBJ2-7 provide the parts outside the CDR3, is GAGVSQSPRYKVTKRGQDVALRCDPISGHVSLYWYRQALGQGPEFLTYFNYEAQQDKSGLPNDRFSAERPEGSISTLTIQRTEQRDSAMYRCASSMTGGWYDEQYFGPGTRLTVT.

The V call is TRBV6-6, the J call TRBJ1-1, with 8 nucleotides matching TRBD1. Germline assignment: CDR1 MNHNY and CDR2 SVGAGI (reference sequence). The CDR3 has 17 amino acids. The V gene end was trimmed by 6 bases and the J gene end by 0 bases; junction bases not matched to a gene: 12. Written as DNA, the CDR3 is TGTGCCAGCAGCCGACCAGGACAGGGCCTCATGAACACTGAAGCTTTCTTT. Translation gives CASSRPGQGLMNTEAFF.

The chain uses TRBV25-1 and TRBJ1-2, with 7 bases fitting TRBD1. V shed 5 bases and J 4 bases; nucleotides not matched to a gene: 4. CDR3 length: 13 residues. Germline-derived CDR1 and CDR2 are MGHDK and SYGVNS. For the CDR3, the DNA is TGTGCCAGCAGTTACCAGGGGGGCTATGGCTACACCTTC. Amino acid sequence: CASSYQGGYGYTF.

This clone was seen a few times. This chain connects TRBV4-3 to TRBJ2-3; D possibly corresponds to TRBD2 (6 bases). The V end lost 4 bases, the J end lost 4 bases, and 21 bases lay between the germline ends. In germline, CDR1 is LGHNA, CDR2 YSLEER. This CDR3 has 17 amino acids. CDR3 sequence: CASSLHPGDFGSDTQYF. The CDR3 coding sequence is TGCGCCAGCAGCCTCCACCCGGGGGACTTCGGCTCAGATACGCAGTATTTT.

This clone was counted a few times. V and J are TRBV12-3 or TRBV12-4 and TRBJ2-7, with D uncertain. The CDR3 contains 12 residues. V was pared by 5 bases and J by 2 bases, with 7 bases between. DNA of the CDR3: TGTGCCAGCAGTCTCAGCGCCTACGAGCAGTACTTC. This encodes CASSLSAYEQYF.

The CDR3 is CASFNSPWSLGQETQYF. In DNA, the CDR3 is TGTGCCAGCTTTAACTCCCCTTGGTCGCTCGGGCAAGAGACCCAGTACTTC. The chain carries TRBV18 and TRBJ2-5; D uncertain. Germline CDR1 reads KGHSH; CDR2 reads LQKENI. The CDR3 has 17 amino acids. The V end was cut by 7 bases, the J end by 2 bases, with 23 bases between.

DNA of the CDR3: TGTGCCAGCAGTCCCCCGGGACTAGCCAAAAACATTCAGTACTTC. Translated: CASSPPGLAKNIQYF. The chain uses TRBV7-2 and TRBJ2-4; weak D call: TRBD2 (6 bases). V lost 6 bases and J 0 bases, leaving 12 bases between the germline ends. The length of the CDR3 is 15 residues. Germline CDR1 reads SGHTA; CDR2 reads FQGNSA.

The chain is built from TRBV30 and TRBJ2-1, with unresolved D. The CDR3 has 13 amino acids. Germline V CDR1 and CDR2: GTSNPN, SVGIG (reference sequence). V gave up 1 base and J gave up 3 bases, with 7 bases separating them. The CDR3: CAWSASIYNEQFF. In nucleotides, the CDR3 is TGTGCCTGGAGTGCCAGTATCTACAATGAGCAGTTCTTC. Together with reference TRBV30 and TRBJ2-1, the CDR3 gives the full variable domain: SQTIHQWPATLVQPVGSPLSLECTVEGTSNPNLYWYRQAAGRGLQLLFYSVGIGQISSEVPQNLSASRPQDRQFILSSKKLLLSDSGFYLCAWSASIYNEQFFGPGTRLTVL.

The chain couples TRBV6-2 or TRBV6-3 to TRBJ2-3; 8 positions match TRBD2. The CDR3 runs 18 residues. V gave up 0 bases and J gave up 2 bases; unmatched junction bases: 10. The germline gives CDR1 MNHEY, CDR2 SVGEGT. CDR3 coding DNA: TGTGCCAGCAGTTACTCAACGGGAGGGCAATTTGACACAGATACGCAGTATTTT. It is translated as CASSYSTGGQFDTDTQYF.